The 3 T cell receptor beta chains in this list originate from one sample, sequenced in a study of glioma-infiltrating T cells. The iRepertoire nested amplicon-rescue multiplex PCR amplified TCR alpha and beta CDR3s from RNA. MiXCR, applied by TCRdb to the multiplex PCR reads, yields one record per CDR3 protein. The data contain about 93,000 distinct CDR3 sequences, approximately 42% of them singletons. What was sequenced was glioma tissue, nonneoplastic brain tissue, or PBMCs (not recorded which). These receptors came from a human donor with low-grade glioma or glioblastoma, undergoing nonglioma brain surgery, or in good health (not recorded which).

This clonotype was picked up many times. This could be a read error, since a much larger clone is one nucleotide away. The V call is TRBV27, the J call TRBJ2-3; tentative D call: TRBD2 (5 bases). CDR1 and CDR2 from the germline V gene are MNHEY and SMNVEV (reference sequence). This CDR3 contains 14 residues. CDR3 sequence: CASSFGRTTDTRYF. The CDR3 nucleotides read TGTGCCAGCAGTTTTGGGAGAACCACAGATACGCGGTATTTT.

This clonotype was picked up many times. CDR3 DNA: TGTGCCAGCAGTGTCTATTCCGGGACAGGGGACTCCTACGAGCAGTACTTC. Translating it yields CASSVYSGTGDSYEQYF. This chain links TRBV2 with TRBJ2-7; 10 nucleotides agree with TRBD1. Trimming removed 4 bases from V and 0 bases from J; junction bases left unmatched: 9. The V gene's germline CDR1 is SNHLY and CDR2 FYNNEI. CDR3 length: 17 residues.

This clonotype was detected ten times or more. This rearrangement joins TRBV12-3 or TRBV12-4 to TRBJ1-1, with D unresolved. Trimming pared 3 bases from V and 1 base from J, leaving 9 bases between. This CDR3 spans 14 amino acids. The CDR3 nucleotides are TGTGCCAGCAGTTTCGGCCAAGGGAACACTGAAGCTTTCTTT. It is translated as CASSFGQGNTEAFF.